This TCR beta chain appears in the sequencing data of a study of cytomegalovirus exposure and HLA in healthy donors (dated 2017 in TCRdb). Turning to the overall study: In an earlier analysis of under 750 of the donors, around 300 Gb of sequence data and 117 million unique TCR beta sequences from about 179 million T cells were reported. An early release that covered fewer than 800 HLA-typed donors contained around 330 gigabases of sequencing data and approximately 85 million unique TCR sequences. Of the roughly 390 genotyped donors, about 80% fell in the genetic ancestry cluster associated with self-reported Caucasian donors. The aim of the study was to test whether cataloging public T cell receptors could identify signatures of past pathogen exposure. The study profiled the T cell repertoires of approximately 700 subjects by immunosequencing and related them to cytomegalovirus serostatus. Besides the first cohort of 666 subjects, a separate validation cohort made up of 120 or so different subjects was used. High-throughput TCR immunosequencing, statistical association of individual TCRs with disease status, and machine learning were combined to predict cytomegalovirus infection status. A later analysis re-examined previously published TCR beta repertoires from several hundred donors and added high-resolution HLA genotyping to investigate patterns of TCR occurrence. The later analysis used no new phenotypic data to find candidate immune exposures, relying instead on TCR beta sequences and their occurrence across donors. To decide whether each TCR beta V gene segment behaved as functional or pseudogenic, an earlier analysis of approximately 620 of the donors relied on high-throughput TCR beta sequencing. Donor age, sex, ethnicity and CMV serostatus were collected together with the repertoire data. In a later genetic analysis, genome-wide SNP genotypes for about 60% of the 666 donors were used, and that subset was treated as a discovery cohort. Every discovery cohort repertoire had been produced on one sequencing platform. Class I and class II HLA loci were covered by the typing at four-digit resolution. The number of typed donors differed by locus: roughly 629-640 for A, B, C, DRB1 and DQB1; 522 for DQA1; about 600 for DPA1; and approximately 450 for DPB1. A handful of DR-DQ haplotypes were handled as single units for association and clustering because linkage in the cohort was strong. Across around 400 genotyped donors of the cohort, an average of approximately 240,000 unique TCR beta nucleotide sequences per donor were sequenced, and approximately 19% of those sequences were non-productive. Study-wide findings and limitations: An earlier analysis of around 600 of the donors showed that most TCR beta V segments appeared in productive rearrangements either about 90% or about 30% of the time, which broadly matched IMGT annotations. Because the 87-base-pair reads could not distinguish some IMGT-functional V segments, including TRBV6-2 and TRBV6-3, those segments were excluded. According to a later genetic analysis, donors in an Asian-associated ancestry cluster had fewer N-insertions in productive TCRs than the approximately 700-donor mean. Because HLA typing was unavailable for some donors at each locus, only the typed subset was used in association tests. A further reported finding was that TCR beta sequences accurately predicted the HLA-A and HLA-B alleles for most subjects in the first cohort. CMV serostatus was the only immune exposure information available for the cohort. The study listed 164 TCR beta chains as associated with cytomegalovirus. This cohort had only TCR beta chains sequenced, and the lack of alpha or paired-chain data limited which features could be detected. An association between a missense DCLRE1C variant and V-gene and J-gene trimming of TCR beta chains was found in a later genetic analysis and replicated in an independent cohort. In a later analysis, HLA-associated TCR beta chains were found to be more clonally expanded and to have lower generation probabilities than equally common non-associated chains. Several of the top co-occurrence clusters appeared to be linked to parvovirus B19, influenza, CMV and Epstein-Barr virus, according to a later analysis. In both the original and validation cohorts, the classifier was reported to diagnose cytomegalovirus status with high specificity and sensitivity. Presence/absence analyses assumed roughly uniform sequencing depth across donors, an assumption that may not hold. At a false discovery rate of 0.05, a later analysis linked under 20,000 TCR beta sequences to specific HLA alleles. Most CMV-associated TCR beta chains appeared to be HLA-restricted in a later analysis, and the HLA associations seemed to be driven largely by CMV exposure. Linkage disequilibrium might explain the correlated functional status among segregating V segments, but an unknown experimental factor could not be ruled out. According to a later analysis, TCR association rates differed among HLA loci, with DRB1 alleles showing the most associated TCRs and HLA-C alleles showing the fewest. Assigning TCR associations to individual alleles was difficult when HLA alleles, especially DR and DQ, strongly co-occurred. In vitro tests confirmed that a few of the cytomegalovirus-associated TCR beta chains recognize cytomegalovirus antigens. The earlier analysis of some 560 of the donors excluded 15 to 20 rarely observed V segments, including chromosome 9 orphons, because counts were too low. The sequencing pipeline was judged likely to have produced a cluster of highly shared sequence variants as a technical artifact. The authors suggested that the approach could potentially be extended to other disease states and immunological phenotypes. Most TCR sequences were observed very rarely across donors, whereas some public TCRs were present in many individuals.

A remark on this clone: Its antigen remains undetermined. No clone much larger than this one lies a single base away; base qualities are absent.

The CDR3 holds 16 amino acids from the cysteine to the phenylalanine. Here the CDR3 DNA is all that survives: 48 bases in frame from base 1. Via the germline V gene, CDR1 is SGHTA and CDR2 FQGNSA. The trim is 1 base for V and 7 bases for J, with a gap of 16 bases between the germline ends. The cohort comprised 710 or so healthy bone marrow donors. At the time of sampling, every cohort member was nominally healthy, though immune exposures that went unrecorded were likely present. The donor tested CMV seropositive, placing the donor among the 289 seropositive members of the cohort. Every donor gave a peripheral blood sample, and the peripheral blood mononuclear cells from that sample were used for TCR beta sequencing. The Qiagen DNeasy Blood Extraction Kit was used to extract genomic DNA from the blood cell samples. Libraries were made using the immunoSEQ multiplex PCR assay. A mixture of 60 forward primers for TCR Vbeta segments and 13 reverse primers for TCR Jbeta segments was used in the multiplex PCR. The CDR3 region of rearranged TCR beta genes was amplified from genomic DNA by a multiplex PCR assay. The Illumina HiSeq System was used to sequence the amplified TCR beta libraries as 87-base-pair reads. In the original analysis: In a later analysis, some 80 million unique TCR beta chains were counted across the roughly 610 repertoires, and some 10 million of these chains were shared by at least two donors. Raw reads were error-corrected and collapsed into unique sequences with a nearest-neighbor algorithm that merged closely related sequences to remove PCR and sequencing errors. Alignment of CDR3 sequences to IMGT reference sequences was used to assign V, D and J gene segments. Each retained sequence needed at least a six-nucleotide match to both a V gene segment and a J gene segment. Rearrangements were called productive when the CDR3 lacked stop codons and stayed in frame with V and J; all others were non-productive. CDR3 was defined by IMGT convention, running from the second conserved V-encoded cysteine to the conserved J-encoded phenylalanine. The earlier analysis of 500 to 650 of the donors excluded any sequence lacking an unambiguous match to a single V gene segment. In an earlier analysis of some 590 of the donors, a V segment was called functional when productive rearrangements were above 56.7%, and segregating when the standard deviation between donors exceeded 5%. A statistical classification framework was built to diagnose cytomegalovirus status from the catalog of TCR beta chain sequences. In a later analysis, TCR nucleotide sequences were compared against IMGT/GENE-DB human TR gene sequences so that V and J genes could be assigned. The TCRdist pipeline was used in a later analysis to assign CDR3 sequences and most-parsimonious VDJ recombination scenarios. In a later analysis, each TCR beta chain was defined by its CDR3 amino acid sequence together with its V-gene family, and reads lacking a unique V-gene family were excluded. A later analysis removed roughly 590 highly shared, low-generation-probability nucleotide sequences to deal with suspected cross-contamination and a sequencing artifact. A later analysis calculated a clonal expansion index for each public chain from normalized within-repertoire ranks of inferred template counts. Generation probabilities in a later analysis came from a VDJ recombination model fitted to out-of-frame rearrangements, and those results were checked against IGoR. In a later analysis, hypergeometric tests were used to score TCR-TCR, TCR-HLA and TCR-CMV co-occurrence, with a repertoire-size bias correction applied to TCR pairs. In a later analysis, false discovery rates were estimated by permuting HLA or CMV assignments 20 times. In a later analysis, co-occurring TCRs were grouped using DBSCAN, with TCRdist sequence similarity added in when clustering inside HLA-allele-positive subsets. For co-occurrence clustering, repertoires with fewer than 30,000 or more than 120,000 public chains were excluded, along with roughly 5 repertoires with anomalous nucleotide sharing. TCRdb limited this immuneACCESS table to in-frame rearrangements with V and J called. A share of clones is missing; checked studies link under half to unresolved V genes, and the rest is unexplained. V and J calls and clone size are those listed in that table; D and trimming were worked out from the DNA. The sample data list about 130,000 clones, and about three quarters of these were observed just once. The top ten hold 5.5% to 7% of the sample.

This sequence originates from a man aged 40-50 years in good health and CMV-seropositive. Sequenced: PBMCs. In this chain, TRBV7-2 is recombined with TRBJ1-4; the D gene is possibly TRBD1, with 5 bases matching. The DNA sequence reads TGTGCCAGCAGCTTAGAACGGAGGGACGGATTTGAAAAACTGTTTTTT. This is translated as CASSLERRDGFEKLFF.